This T cell receptor beta chain was identified in a study of shared clonotypes between healthy human individuals. Study-wide context: Each donor had three CD4 naive, three CD4 memory, two CD8 naive and one CD8 memory plate.

Study outcomes and limitations: Exclusively blood specimens were collected; tissue repertoires likely differ. The sharing of around 5% of naive CD4 clonotypes was seen across several donors. Non-shared clonotypes displayed generation probabilities falling below those of clonotypes present in all four donors.

Germline V lookup: CDR1 LGHNA, CDR2 YSLEER. V was clipped by 1 base and J by 5 bases, with 12 bases between them. The CDR3 sequence is 14 residues long. It was CD45RO-negative cells, positively selected for CCR7, that made up naive CD8 cells, with terminally differentiated effector memory CD45RA+ cells excluded. TCRdb's table, derived via immunoSEQ multiplex PCR, lists solely in-frame clones and lacks some. The sample holds roughly 2,000,000 clones, roughly 95% seen once. With regard to this clone: Its antigen is undetermined.

The chain carries TRBV4-3 and TRBJ2-7; D remains ambiguous. This TCR was recovered from a young man in good health. The sequencing input was naive CD8+ T cells sorted from blood. The DNA of the CDR3 is TGCGCCAGCAGCCAAGCCACTTTCCAGGACGAGCAGTACTTC. Translation gives CASSQATFQDEQYF.